This TCR beta chain was identified during a study of OX40 agonist ivuxolimab in advanced cancers. Trimming cost V 6 bases and J 0 bases, with 10 bases left between them. Germline V gene sequence: CDR1 SGDLS, CDR2 YYNGEE. The CDR3 is made up of 14 amino acids. The repertoire was sequenced with immunoSEQ multiplex PCR; TCRdb's copy has only in-frame clones and lacks some. The table has around 33,000 clones, 84% seen once; the top ten hold approximately 20%. The J gene is TRBJ1-3, the V gene TRBV9; no clear D. Sample: CD4+ or CD8+ T cells sorted from blood, taken in a trial of the OX40 agonist ivuxolimab. The clonotype was recovered from an adult with an advanced solid tumor such as melanoma, head and neck, liver or kidney cancer. CDR3 sequence: CASKGSDSGNTIYF. CDR3 in DNA: TGTGCCAGCAAAGGGTCTGACTCTGGAAACACCATATATTTT.